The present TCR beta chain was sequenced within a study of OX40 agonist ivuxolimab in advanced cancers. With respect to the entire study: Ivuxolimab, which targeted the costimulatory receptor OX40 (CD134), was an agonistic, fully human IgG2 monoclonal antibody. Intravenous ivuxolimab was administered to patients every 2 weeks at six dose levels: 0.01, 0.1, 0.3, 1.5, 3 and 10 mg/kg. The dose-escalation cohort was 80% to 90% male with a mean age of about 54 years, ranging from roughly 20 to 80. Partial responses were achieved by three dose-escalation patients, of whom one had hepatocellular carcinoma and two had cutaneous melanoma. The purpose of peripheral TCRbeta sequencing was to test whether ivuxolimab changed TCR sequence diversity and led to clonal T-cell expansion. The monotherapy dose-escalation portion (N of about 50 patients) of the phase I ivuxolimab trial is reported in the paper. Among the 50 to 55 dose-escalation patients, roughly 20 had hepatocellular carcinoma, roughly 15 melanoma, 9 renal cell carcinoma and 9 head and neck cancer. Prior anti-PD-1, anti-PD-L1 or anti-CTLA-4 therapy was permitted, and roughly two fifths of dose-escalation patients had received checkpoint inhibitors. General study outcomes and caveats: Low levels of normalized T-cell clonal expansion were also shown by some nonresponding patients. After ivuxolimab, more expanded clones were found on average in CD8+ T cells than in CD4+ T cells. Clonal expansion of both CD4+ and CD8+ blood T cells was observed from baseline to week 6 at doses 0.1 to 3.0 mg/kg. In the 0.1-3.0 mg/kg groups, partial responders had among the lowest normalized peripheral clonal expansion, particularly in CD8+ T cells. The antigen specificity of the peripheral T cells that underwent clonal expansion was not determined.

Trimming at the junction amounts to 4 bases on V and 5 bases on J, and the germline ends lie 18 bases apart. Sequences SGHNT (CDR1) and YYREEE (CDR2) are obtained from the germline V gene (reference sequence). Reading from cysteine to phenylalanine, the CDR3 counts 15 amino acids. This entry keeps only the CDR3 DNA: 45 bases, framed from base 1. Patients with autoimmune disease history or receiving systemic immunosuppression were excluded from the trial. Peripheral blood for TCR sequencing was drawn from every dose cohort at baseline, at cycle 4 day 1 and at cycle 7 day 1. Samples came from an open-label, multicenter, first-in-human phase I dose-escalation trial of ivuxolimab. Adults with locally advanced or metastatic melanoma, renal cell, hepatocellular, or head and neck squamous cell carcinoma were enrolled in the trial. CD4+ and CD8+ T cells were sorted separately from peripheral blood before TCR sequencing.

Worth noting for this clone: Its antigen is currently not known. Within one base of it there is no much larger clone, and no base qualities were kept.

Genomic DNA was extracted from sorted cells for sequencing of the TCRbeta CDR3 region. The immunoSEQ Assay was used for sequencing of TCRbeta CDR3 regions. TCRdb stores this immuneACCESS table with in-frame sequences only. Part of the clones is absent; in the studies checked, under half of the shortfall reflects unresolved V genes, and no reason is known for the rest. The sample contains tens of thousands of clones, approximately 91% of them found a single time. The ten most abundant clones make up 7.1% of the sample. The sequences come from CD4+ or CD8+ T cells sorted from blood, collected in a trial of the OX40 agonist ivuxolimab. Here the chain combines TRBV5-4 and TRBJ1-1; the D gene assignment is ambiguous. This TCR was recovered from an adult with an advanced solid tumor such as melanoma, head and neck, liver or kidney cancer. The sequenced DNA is TGTGCCAGCAGCCCCCGAGAGGGCTTGAGGACTGAAGCTTTCTTT. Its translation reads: CASSPREGLRTEAFF.